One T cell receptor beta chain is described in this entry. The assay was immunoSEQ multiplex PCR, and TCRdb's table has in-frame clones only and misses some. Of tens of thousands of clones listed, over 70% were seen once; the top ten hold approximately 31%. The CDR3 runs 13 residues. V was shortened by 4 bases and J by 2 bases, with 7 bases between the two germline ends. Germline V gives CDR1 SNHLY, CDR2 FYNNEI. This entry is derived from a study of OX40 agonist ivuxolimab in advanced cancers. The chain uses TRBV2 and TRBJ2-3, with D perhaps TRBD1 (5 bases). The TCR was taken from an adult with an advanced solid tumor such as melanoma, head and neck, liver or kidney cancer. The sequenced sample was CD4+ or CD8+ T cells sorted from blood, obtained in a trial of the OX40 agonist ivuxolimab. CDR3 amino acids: CASSGGYTDTQYF. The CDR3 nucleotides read TGTGCCAGCAGTGGGGGCTACACAGATACGCAGTATTTT.